This TCR beta chain came from a study of cytomegalovirus exposure and HLA in healthy donors. PCR primers comprised 60 Vbeta and 13 Jbeta primers. The repertoire was sequenced with immunoSEQ multiplex PCR; TCRdb's copy has only in-frame clones and lacks some. Among 150,000 to 200,000 clones listed, about four fifths were seen once. Germline CDR1 KGHSH, CDR2 LQKENI. This CDR3 is built from 14 residues. Trimming pared 2 bases from V and 3 bases from J, leaving 10 bases between. Findings and limits, study-wide: Information on immune exposure was restricted to one variable (CMV serostatus). Trimming of TCR beta V- and J-genes showed a link, identified in a later analysis, to a missense DCLRE1C variant.

Note on this clone: Antigen: not known.

When sampled, the donors appeared nominally healthy, though they likely had unrecorded immune exposures. The J gene is TRBJ1-1, the V gene TRBV18, with D perhaps matching TRBD1 (6 bases). The specimen sequenced was PBMCs. The clonotype originates from a girl aged 5-17 years in good health and CMV-seropositive. The CDR3 here is CASSPERGYTEAFF. CDR3 nucleotide sequence: TGTGCCAGCTCACCAGAGAGGGGGTACACTGAAGCTTTCTTT.